Given below is one T cell receptor (beta chain) in context. What it binds is unknown. CDR1 is SGHRS, CDR2 YFSETQ, per germline. This CDR3 is built from 16 residues. The V and J ends lost 5 bases and 2 bases, in that order; junction bases with no gene match: 11. The record originates from a study of vaccination and CD4 T cells after COVID-19. Oncomine TCR Beta short-read sequencing was applied to DNA from cultured CD4+ T cells. Genomic DNA from cultured CD4+ T cells was extracted. Via MiXCR, TCRdb re-called the PCR reads, giving one row per CDR3 protein. The sample has about 10,000 distinct CDR3 sequences; about 27% are singletons. Treatment defined: approximately 10-day PBMC culture with coronavirus spike peptide pools or control peptides (ViraFEST assay). Cultures of PBMCs, about 2 million per well, were set up with 9 to 10 IU/ml IL-2 and roughly 9.5 ug/ml peptide pools.

The sequence was collected from a human donor who received a COVID-19 vaccine. This material consisted of CD4+ T cells from blood, cultured in vitro, taken before SARS-CoV-2 vaccination. The chain employs TRBV5-1 and TRBJ1-2, with TRBD1 identical over 8 bases. In DNA form, the CDR3 reads TGCGCCAGCAGAACTATTTACAGGGGGGCGAACTATGGCTACACCTTC. Translating it yields CASRTIYRGANYGYTF.